This T cell receptor (beta chain) was recorded in a study of OX40 agonist ivuxolimab in advanced cancers. Study at large: Patients in dose escalation had liver, melanoma, kidney or head and neck cancers. With a range of about 20 to 79, age averaged approximately 54 years, and about 83% were male. General study points: CD8+ T cells were the subset that, on average, had more expanded clones than CD4+.

Some clones are missing from TCRdb's copy, which holds only in-frame ones; the method was immunoSEQ multiplex PCR. The sample includes tens of thousands of clones, about 90% of them seen just once. Trimming shortened V by 2 bases and J by 4 bases, and 5 bases separated the two germline ends. The CDR3 is made up of 12 amino acids. Per germline, CDR1 MDHEN and CDR2 SYDVKM. In the case of this clone: Its antigen is undetermined.

J is TRBJ1-2 and V is TRBV28; no firm D call. The receptor's source is an adult with an advanced solid tumor such as melanoma, head and neck, liver or kidney cancer. The material sequenced was CD4+ or CD8+ T cells sorted from blood, taken in a trial of the OX40 agonist ivuxolimab. The CDR3 DNA reads TGTGCCAGCAGTTTAGGTCGCTATGGCTACACCTTC. Amino acid sequence: CASSLGRYGYTF.